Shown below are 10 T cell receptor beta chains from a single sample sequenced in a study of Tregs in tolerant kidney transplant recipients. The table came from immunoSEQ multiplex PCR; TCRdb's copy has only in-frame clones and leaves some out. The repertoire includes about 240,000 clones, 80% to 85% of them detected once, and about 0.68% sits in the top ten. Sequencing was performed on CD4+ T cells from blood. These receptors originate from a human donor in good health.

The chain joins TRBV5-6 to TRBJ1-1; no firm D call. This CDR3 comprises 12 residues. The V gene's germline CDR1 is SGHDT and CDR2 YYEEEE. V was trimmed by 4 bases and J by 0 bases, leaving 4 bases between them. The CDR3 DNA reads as TGTGCCAGCAGCAGGGTGAACACTGAAGCTTTCTTT. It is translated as CASSRVNTEAFF.

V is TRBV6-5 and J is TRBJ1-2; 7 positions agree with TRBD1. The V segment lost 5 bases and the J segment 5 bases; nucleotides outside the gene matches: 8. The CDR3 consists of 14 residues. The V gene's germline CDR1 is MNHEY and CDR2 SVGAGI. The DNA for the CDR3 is TGTGCCAGCAGTCCAATTGACAGGGATTATGGCTACACCTTC. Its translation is CASSPIDRDYGYTF.

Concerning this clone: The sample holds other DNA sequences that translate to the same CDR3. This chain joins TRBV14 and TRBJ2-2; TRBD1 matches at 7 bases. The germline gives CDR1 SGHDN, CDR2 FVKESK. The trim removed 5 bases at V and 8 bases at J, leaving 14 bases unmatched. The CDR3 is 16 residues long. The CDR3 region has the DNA TGTGCCAGCAGCGCCCGACAGGGATTGAGCACAGGGGAGCTGTTTTTT. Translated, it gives CASSARQGLSTGELFF. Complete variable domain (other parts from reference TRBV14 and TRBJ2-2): EAGVTQFPSHSVIEKGQTVTLRCDPISGHDNLYWYRRVMGKEIKFLLHFVKESKQDESGMPNNRFLAERTGGTYSTLKVQPAELEDSGVYFCASSARQGLSTGELFFGEGSRLTVL.

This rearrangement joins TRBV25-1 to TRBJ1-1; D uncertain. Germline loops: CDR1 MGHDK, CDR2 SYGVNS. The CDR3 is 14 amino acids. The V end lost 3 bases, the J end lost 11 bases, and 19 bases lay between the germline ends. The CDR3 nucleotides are TGTGCCAGCAGTGATCAATGGGTAGGTTCAGAGGCTTTCTTT. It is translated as CASSDQWVGSEAFF.

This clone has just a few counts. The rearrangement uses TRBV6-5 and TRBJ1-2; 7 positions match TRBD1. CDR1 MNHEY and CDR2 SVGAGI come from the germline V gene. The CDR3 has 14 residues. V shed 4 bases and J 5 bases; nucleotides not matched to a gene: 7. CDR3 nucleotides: TGTGCCAGCAGTTCGGACAGGAGGGGATATGGCTACACCTTC. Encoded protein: CASSSDRRGYGYTF.

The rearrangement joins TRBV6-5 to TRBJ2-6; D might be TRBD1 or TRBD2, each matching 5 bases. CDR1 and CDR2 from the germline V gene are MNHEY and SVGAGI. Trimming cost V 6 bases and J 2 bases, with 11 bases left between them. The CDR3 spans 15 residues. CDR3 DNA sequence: TGTGCCAGCAGAGAGGGGAGCACTGGGGCCAACGTCCTGACTTTC. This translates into CASREGSTGANVLTF.

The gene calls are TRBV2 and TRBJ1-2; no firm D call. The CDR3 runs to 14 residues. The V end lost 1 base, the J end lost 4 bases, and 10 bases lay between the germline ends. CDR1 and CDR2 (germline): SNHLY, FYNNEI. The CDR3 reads CASSEGEGAYGYTF. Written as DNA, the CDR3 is TGTGCCAGCAGTGAAGGCGAGGGAGCCTATGGCTACACCTTC.

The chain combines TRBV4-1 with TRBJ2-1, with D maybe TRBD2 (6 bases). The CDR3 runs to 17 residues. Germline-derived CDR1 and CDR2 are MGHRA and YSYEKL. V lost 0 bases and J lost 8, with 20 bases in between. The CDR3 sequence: CASSQDWGSSEAHEQFF. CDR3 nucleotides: TGCGCCAGCAGCCAAGACTGGGGATCTAGCGAGGCCCATGAGCAGTTCTTC.

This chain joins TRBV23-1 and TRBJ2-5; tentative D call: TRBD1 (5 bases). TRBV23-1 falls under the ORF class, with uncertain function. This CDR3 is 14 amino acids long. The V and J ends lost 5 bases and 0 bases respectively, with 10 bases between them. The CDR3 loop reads CASSCDSDQETQYF. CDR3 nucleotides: TGCGCCAGCAGTTGTGACAGCGACCAAGAGACCCAGTACTTC.

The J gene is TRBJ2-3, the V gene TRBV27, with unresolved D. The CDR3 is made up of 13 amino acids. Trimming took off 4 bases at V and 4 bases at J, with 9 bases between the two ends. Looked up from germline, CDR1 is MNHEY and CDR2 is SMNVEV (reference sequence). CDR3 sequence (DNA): TGTGCCAGCAGTTCCTTTCTCCCAGATACGCAGTATTTT. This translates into CASSSFLPDTQYF.